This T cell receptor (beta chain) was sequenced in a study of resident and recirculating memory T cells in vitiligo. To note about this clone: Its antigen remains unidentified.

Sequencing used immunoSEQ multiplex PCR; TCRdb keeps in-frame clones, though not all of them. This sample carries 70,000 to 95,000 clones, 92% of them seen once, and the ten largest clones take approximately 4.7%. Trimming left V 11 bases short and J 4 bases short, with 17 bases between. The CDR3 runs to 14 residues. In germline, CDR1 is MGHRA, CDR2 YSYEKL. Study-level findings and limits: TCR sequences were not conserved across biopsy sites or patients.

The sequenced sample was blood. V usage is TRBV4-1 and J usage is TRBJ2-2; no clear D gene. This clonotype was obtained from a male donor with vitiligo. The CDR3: CAHRRGLRTGELFF. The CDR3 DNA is TGCGCCCACCGGCGAGGTCTGCGCACCGGGGAGCTGTTTTTT.